This T cell receptor beta chain was found in a study of early T cells in non-severe SARS-CoV-2 infection (dated by TCRdb to about 2021). Study-wide context: Bulk RNA from unsorted whole blood was used for TCR sequencing, so alpha and beta chains could not be paired.

This was a case-control study nested in a cohort of healthcare workers in London, UK, who had nasopharyngeal swab PCR tests and blood samples taken every week. Between 23 and 31 March 2020, the week of the UK lockdown, healthcare workers were enrolled and then followed up weekly for as long as 16 weeks. Overall study outcomes, separate from this receptor: VDJdb matching was skewed toward anti-spike CD8 responses, so virus-specific expansions were likely underestimated and private and CD4 specificities were missed.

According to the germline V gene, CDR1 reads SGDLS and CDR2 reads YYNGEE. CDR3 length: 14 amino acids, cysteine to phenylalanine. Only the CDR3 DNA is retained, 42 bases long and in frame from the first base. Trimming removed 3 bases from V and 1 base from J, leaving 7 bases between the germline ends. This clonotype was observed at least ten times. Its antigen is not yet known. Base qualities are missing; no much larger clone stands one base away. The library came from 5' RACE. Data came from a NextSeq 500. The TCR library protocol attached unique molecular identifiers to individual cDNA molecules to correct for sequencing error and PCR bias. Both TCR alpha and beta chains were sequenced, and tight co-correlation was observed between alpha and beta sequence abundances in each sample. The authors' analysis ran thus. Decombinator V4 was used to annotate the V gene, J gene and CDR3 of the TCR sequences. Expanded TCRs were defined as changing significantly between any two time points under a Poisson model with p below 0.0001. TCR abundances were normalised to the total number of TCRs sequenced in each sample and reported as counts per million. TRAV1-2 paired with TRAJ12, TRAJ20 or TRAJ33 defined MAIT TCRs, while TRAV10 paired with TRAJ18 defined iNKT TCRs. A search of VDJdb, accessed on 1 November 2021, was run for TCRs annotated to CMV, EBV and SARS-CoV-2, with TCRs annotated for multiple antigens excluded. TCRdb cleaned the public reads at Q25 with fastp, built clones with MiXCR and kept in-frame beta chains. Entries are consolidated by CDR3 protein sequence, retaining the most common genes and DNA. TCRdb, rather than the study authors, made the V and J calls. The sample yields tens of thousands of distinct CDR3 sequences; around 13% were counted once. Clones ranked in the top ten supply roughly 1.2% of the sample.

The sample taken for sequencing was whole blood. This clonotype was obtained from an adult who was a healthcare worker with PCR-confirmed SARS-CoV-2 infection or an uninfected control (not recorded which). The V gene is TRBV9 and the J gene is TRBJ2-2; no D gene call is confident. The CDR3 amino acid sequence is: CASSAAENTGELFF. The nucleotide sequence is given as TGTGCCAGCAGCGCTGCGGAGAACACCGGGGAGCTGTTTTTT.